The rows below give T cell receptor beta chains drawn from one sample of a study of OX40 agonist ivuxolimab in advanced cancers. Produced via immunoSEQ multiplex PCR; TCRdb's table is partial and in-frame only. The sample has approximately 52,000 clones, 75% to 85% seen once; the top ten hold roughly 1.2%. The sample here was CD4+ or CD8+ T cells sorted from blood, taken in a trial of the OX40 agonist ivuxolimab. These receptors were obtained from an adult with an advanced solid tumor such as melanoma, head and neck, liver or kidney cancer. Both conserved end residues are part of each CDR3. The D gene is left open where the match is weak. Only some rows state a clone size, as once, few, many or a class for expanded clones.

NA	TRBJ1-5	TRBV19	NA	TGTGCCAGTGGGGGGCTCCAGCCCCAGCATTTT	CASGGLQPQHF
NA	TRBJ1-5	TRBV5-4	NA	TGTGCCAGCAGCTTACAGGGAAGCAATCAGCCCCAGCATTTT	CASSLQGSNQPQHF
NA	TRBJ1-3	TRBV9	NA	TGTGCCAGCAGCCCCACGACTCAGGTGGGAAACACCATATATTTT	CASSPTTQVGNTIYF
TRBD2	TRBJ2-1	TRBV29-1	few	TGCAGCGTTGAATACCTAGCGGGGGGGCCGAATGAGCAGTTCTTC	CSVEYLAGGPNEQFF
NA	TRBJ1-2	TRBV15	NA	TGTGCCACCAGCAGAGATACCCGCTTTAGCTACACCTTC	CATSRDTRFSYTF
NA	TRBJ2-3	TRBV2	NA	TGTGCCAGCAGTGAACGGGATACGCAGTATTTT	CASSERDTQYF
NA	TRBJ2-4	TRBV6-1	few	TGTGCCAGCAGTGAAATGGGCTTAGCCAAAAACATTCAGTACTTC	CASSEMGLAKNIQYF
TRBD2	TRBJ2-7	TRBV10-1	NA	TGCGCCAGCAGTGAAGGGGGACTAGTATTCGAAAACTACGAGCAGTACTTC	CASSEGGLVFENYEQYF
NA	TRBJ1-2	TRBV18	few	TGTGCCAGCTCACCACCGGGAAGAGTCGACTATGGCTACACCTTC	CASSPPGRVDYGYTF
NA	TRBJ1-3	TRBV5-1	few	TGCGCCAGCAGCTTGGAACAGTTGGTTGCTGGAAACACCATATATTTT	CASSLEQLVAGNTIYF
NA	TRBJ1-3	TRBV7-8	NA	TGTGCCAGCAGCATTAGTTTTGCGGCGGGAGGAAACACCATATATTTT	CASSISFAAGGNTIYF
TRBD2	TRBJ2-3	TRBV9	once	TGTGCCAGCAGCGCCCGGGGGGGACTGAGCACAGATACGCAGTATTTT	CASSARGGLSTDTQYF
NA	TRBJ2-1	TRBV7-2	NA	TGTGCCAGCAGCCCCGTAACCGTTGCCTACAATGAGCAGTTCTTC	CASSPVTVAYNEQFF